A single sample gave rise to the 5 T cell receptor beta chains below, sequenced in a study of OX40 agonist ivuxolimab in advanced cancers. Assay used: immunoSEQ multiplex PCR; TCRdb lists only in-frame clones, some missing. The sample has around 84,000 clones; approximately 88% are singletons. This specimen was CD4+ or CD8+ T cells sorted from blood, taken in a trial of the OX40 agonist ivuxolimab. The receptors shown here come from an adult with an advanced solid tumor such as melanoma, head and neck, liver or kidney cancer.

V usage is TRBV2 and J usage is TRBJ1-1; 8 nucleotides line up with TRBD1. The CDR3 length is 13 residues. Germline V gene sequence: CDR1 SNHLY, CDR2 FYNNEI. The junction had 4 bases not matched to a gene; V was cut back by 6 bases and J by 4 bases. Written as DNA, the CDR3 is TGTGCCAGCAGGGACCAGGGGGCCACTGAAGCTTTCTTT. Translation: CASRDQGATEAFF.

The chain is built from TRBV11-3 and TRBJ1-2; TRBD1 is a possible D gene (6 bases). Per germline, CDR1 SGHNT and CDR2 YENEEA. Between the trimmed V and J ends, which lost 4 bases and 8 bases, there was a span of 11 bases. This CDR3 is built from 12 residues. The chain's CDR3 is CASSSGQKGYTF. CDR3 coding DNA: TGTGCCAGCAGCTCCGGACAGAAGGGCTACACCTTC. The full variable domain, with the rest looked up from reference TRBV11-3 and TRBJ1-2, is EAGVVQSPRYKIIEKKQPVAFWCNPISGHNTLYWYLQNLGQGPELLIRYENEEAVDDSQLPKDRFSAERLKGVDSTLKIQPAELGDSAVYLCASSSGQKGYTFGSGTRLTVV.

The gene calls are TRBV7-2 and TRBJ1-1, with D perhaps TRBD1 (6 bases). The germline CDR1 and CDR2 sequences are SGHTA and FQGNSA. V lost 2 bases, J lost 1 base, and 8 bases lay in between. CDR3 size: 14 residues. This CDR3 reads CASSLQGQNTEAFF. The CDR3 bases are TGTGCCAGCAGCTTACAGGGACAGAACACTGAAGCTTTCTTT.

The chain employs TRBV11-3 and TRBJ2-7; TRBD2 matches at 9 bases. Germline trimming cut 2 bases from V and 5 bases from J; bases unmatched to any gene: 7. This CDR3 is 15 amino acids long. The germline V gene has CDR1 SGHNT and CDR2 YENEEA. The CDR3 protein is CASSLLSGLADEQYF. CDR3 in DNA: TGTGCCAGCAGCTTACTTTCGGGACTAGCCGACGAGCAGTACTTC.

The chain has TRBV6-6 and TRBJ1-1, with D possibly TRBD1 on 5 matching bases. The CDR3 runs 12 residues. CDR1 and CDR2 (germline): MNHNY, SVGAGI (reference sequence). V shed 5 bases and J shed 8 bases, with 12 bases lying between them. The CDR3 sequence: CASSARTPEAFF. The CDR3 region has the DNA TGTGCCAGCAGTGCCCGGACACCAGAAGCTTTCTTT.